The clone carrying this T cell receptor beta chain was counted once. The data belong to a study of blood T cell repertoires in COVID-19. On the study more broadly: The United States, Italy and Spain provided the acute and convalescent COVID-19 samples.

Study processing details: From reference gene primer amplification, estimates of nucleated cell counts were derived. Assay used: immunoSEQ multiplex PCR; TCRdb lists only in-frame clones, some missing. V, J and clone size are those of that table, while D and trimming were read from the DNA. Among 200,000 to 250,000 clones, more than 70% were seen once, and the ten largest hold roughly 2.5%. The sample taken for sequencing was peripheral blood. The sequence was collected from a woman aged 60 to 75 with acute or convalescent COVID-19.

The CDR3 sequence: CASSLGIAEETQYF. Written as DNA, the CDR3 is TGTGCCAGCAGCTTAGGGATAGCGGAAGAGACCCAGTACTTC. The chain uses TRBV7-2 and TRBJ2-5; D might be TRBD2 (6 bases). V was cut by 1 base and J by 3 bases, with 9 bases left in between. CDR3 length equals 14 residues. CDR1 and CDR2 (germline): SGHTA, FQGNSA.